This T cell receptor (beta chain) was obtained from a study of Graves' ophthalmopathy and Graves' hyperthyroidism. This clonotype was found many times. Amplified TCR beta CDR3 regions were obtained using RNA transcripts as template. First-round RT-PCR employed HTBI primers, with a second-round multiplex PCR after it. TCRdb redid the calling of the multiplex PCR reads with MiXCR, one entry per CDR3 protein. The sample yields hundreds of thousands of distinct CDR3 sequences, approximately 21% seen once. The sequence was obtained from a woman aged 18-29 years with stable Graves' hyperthyroidism. Some clones in this sample may be carry-over from other donors' samples. The material sequenced was peripheral blood.

CDR3 DNA sequence: TGCAGCGTTGTTCGGACGGAGAAAGCTTTCTTT. This gives the protein CSVVRTEKAFF. The chain links TRBV29-1 to TRBJ1-1; no reliable D call. Germline loops: CDR1 SQVTM, CDR2 ANQGSEA. The CDR3 is 11 residues long. With 4 bases removed from V and 9 bases from J, the gap between germline ends came to 12 bases.